The sequence of this T cell receptor (beta chain) was determined in a study of control samples from healthy donors and cancer patients. CDR1 and CDR2 (germline): SGHTA, FQGNSA. The CDR3 loop spans 17 amino acids. Trimming took 0 bases from V and 2 from J; bases not matched to a gene: 8. Measured with immunoSEQ multiplex PCR; TCRdb has only the in-frame clones, and not every one. The data show more than 65,000 clones, about four fifths seen once. This TCR derives from a man aged 45-60 years in good health. The chain uses TRBV7-2 and TRBJ2-3; 7 positions match TRBD1. The sequenced material came from blood. CDR3 sequence (DNA): TGTGCCAGCAGCTTAGCAGGAGAGGGGGCCAACACAGATACGCAGTATTTT. This sequence encodes CASSLAGEGANTDTQYF. Looking up the rest from reference TRBV7-2 and TRBJ2-3 gives the full variable domain: GAGVSQSPSNKVTEKGKDVELRCDPISGHTALYWYRQSLGQGLEFLIYFQGNSAPDKSGLPSDRFSAERTGGSVSTLTIQRTQQEDSAVYLCASSLAGEGANTDTQYFGPGTRLTVL.